Listed here are 24 T cell receptor beta chains from one sample, sequenced in a study of prognosis after radiotherapy for stage I lung cancer. Amplification of TCR beta CDR3 from genomic DNA used two-round multiplex PCR. Primers (each specific to one TRBV or TRBJ gene) were used in first-round PCR. TCRdb processed the multiplex PCR reads anew with MiXCR; each CDR3 protein has one entry. The sample lists fewer than 65,000 distinct CDR3 sequences; less than 45% were seen once. The starting material was PBMCs, obtained before or after stereotactic body radiation therapy (not recorded which). Source of these receptors: a donor over 45 with non-small cell lung cancer.

This clonotype was counted ten times or more. The rearrangement joins TRBV5-1 to TRBJ1-2; D call uncertain. Germline V gives CDR1 SGHRS, CDR2 YFSETQ. The CDR3 loop spans 14 amino acids. Trimming left V 0 bases short and J 0 bases short, with 6 bases between. The CDR3 bases are TGCGCCAGCAGCTTGGGGAACTCTAACTATGGCTACACCTTC. It encodes CASSLGNSNYGYTF.

This clonotype was counted ten times or more. The V and J genes are TRBV5-1 and TRBJ2-1; 10 bases map to TRBD2. This CDR3 has 15 amino acids. Per the germline V gene, CDR1 is SGHRS and CDR2 is YFSETQ. Losses at the gene ends were 0 bases for V and 7 bases for J; bases not matched to a gene: 4. As DNA, the CDR3 is TGCGCCAGCAGCTTGGATCGAGCGGGAGGGAATGAGCAGTTCTTC. The encoded protein is CASSLDRAGGNEQFF.

This clonotype appeared many times. The rearrangement links TRBV6-1 to TRBJ1-2, with a possible D match to TRBD1 (5 bases). This CDR3 is built from 15 residues. Trimming pared 4 bases from V and 5 bases from J, leaving 17 bases between. The germline V gene encodes CDR1 MNHNS and CDR2 SASEGT. The CDR3 loop reads CASSVYRTGGYGYTF. CDR3 coding DNA: TGTGCCAGCAGTGTCTACAGGACGGGGGGGTATGGCTACACCTTC.

With respect to this clonotype: At one end the junction does not follow the germline gene, possibly because of a read error. The chain has TRBV11-3 and TRBJ1-2; D is uncertain. The CDR3 is made up of 13 amino acids. The V gene's germline CDR1 is SGHNT and CDR2 YENEEA. CDR3 nucleotides: TGTGCCAGCAGCTCGCTTAAGGATTATGGCTACACATTC. Amino acid sequence: CASSSLKDYGYTF.

This clonotype occurred a few times. V and J are TRBV15 and TRBJ2-4; TRBD1 matches 8 bases. CDR3 length: 15 amino acids. V shed 1 base, J shed 7 bases, and the junction held 6 bases outside the gene matches. Germline V gives CDR1 LNHNV, CDR2 YYDKDF (reference sequence). CDR3 DNA: TGTGCCACCAGCAGAGCAGGGGGCGGATGGAACATTCAGTACTTC. Protein: CATSRAGGGWNIQYF. The full variable domain, its missing parts supplied by reference TRBV15 and TRBJ2-4, is DAMVIQNPRYQVTQFGKPVTLSCSQTLNHNVMYWYQQKSSQAPKLLFHYYDKDFNNEADTPDNFQSRRPNTSFCFLDIRSPGLGDTAMYLCATSRAGGGWNIQYFGAGTRLSVL.

On this clonotype itself: A much larger clone lies a single base off, so this may be a read error. V usage is TRBV6-5 and J usage is TRBJ2-5, with TRBD1 as a possible D gene (6 bases). Trimming stripped 4 bases from V and 5 bases from J, with 14 bases between. CDR1 is MNHEY and CDR2 is SVGAGI in the germline V gene. CDR3 length: 14 residues. The CDR3 sequence is CASSSVDSWETQYF. DNA of the CDR3: TGTGCCAGCAGTTCCGTGGACAGCTGGGAGACCCAGTACTTC.

With regard to this clonotype: With a far larger clone one base away, a read error is the likely cause. The V and J genes are TRBV6-9 and TRBJ1-2, with unresolved D. CDR1 and CDR2 from the germline V gene are MNHGY and SVAAGI. The CDR3 loop spans 14 amino acids. As DNA, the CDR3 is TGTGCCATCAGTTACTCAACAGCCCATTACGGCTACACCTTC. Amino acid sequence: CAISYSTAHYGYTF.

As regards this clonotype: This could be a read error, since a much larger clone is one nucleotide away. The genes are TRBV24-1 and TRBJ1-4, with a tentative D call TRBD1 (5 bases). Per the germline V gene, CDR1 is KGHDR and CDR2 is SFDVKD. This CDR3 spans 13 amino acids. CDR3 sequence: CATKNRLGEKLSF. CDR3 sequence (DNA): TGTGCCACCAAGAACCGTTTAGGGGAAAAACTGTCTTTT.

Details on this clonotype: With only one base between it and a far larger clone, this is likely a read error. This chain uses TRBV6-1 with TRBJ2-7, with D unresolved. Germline V gene sequence: CDR1 MNHNS, CDR2 SASEGT. The V and J ends lost 7 bases and 0 bases respectively, with 13 bases between them. The CDR3 has 14 residues. CDR3 in amino acids: CASIILVSSYEQYF. CDR3 in DNA: TGTGCCAGCATTATACTCGTAAGCTCCTACGAGCAGTACTTC.

A word on this clonotype: One base away lies a much larger clone, so this may be a sequencing read error. CDR3 DNA: TGTTCCAGTGGTATGGGTTCGGTCGAGCAGTACTTC. Translation: CSSGMGSVEQYF. The chain links TRBV19 to TRBJ2-7, with D hard to call. There are 12 residues in the CDR3. Germline V lookup: CDR1 LNHDA, CDR2 SQIVND (reference sequence).

V and J are TRBV10-3 and TRBJ1-6, with D maybe TRBD1 (5 bases). CDR1 and CDR2 (germline): ENHRY, SYGVKD. Trimming cost V 7 bases and J 8 bases, with 18 bases left between them. This CDR3 comprises 15 residues. The CDR3 reads CAIIDVRDRDSPLHF. Written as DNA, the CDR3 is TGTGCCATCATTGATGTCAGAGACAGAGATTCACCCCTCCACTTT.

This clonotype was seen ten or more times. V gene TRBV6-1 combines with J gene TRBJ2-1; D possibly corresponds to TRBD2 (6 bases). The CDR3 is 12 amino acids. Germline CDR1 reads MNHNS; CDR2 reads SASEGT. V was pared by 9 bases and J by 7 bases, with 13 bases between. CDR3 nucleotide sequence: TGTGCCAGTACTGGTGGGGGGAATGAGCAGTTCTTC. Translating it yields CASTGGGNEQFF.

This clonotype is categorized as medium-sized. The chain carries TRBV30 and TRBJ1-2; the D gene is possibly TRBD1 (5 bases). V was pared by 0 bases and J by 7 bases, with 12 bases between. The CDR3 has 13 amino acids. CDR1 is GTSNPN, CDR2 SVGIG, per germline (reference sequence). Written as DNA, the CDR3 is TGTGCCTGGAGTGTGAGCGGGGCCGGTGGCTACACCTTC. As protein: CAWSVSGAGGYTF.

A word on this clonotype: A far more abundant clone sits one base away, making this likely a read error. V gene TRBV6-2 or TRBV6-3 combines with J gene TRBJ2-7; 9 bases fit TRBD2. CDR3 length: 15 residues. The junction had 8 bases not matched to a gene; V was cut back by 6 bases and J by 2 bases. The germline gives CDR1 MNHEY, CDR2 SVGEGT. CDR3 sequence: CASRLATSGAYEQYF. Written as DNA, the CDR3 is TGTGCCAGCAGGCTGGCGACTAGCGGTGCCTACGAGCAGTACTTC.

The chain carries TRBV12-3 or TRBV12-4 and TRBJ2-7, with TRBD2 as a possible D gene (7 bases). Trimming shortened V by 1 base and J by 5 bases, and 12 bases separated the two germline ends. The CDR3 is made up of 14 amino acids. The CDR3 DNA sequence: TGTGCCAGCAGTTTAGGCGGGGAGGGGGACGAGCAGTACTTC. Translated, it gives CASSLGGEGDEQYF.

Comments on this clonotype: The conserved closing phenylalanine or tryptophan is absent in this CDR3, likely reflecting a read error. The chain couples TRBV20-1 to TRBJ2-1; D call uncertain. Trimming removed 5 bases from V and 8 bases from J, with 25 bases in between. The germline gives CDR1 DFQATT, CDR2 SNEGSKA (reference sequence). The length of the CDR3 is 16 residues. The CDR3 here is CSAPDRRRSLVHEQFL. In DNA, the CDR3 is TGCAGTGCTCCCGACCGAAGGCGAAGTTTAGTTCATGAGCAGTTCCTC.

The V call is TRBV7-9, the J call TRBJ2-1; 7 nucleotides line up with TRBD2. Germline assignment: CDR1 SEHNR and CDR2 FQNEAQ (reference sequence). There are 12 residues in the CDR3. With V trimmed by 6 bases and J by 8 bases, 4 bases remained unmatched. Here the CDR3 reads CASSRLADEQFF. The CDR3 DNA is TGTGCCAGCAGTCGGCTAGCGGATGAGCAGTTCTTC.

In its sample, this clonotype was seen a few times. A read error is possible here, since a much larger clone lies one base away. The chain has TRBV6-5 and TRBJ1-2; perhaps TRBD1 as D (6 bases). Germline V gene data show CDR1 as MNHEY and CDR2 as SVGAGI. The CDR3 has 13 residues. Trimming took 4 bases from V and 4 from J, leaving 10 bases between them. In DNA, the CDR3 is TGTGCCAGCAGTTCGGGACATAGCTATGGCTACACCTTC. As protein: CASSSGHSYGYTF.

This clonotype was detected ten times or more. This chain joins TRBV19 and TRBJ1-2; the D gene is possibly TRBD1 (5 bases). Germline assignment: CDR1 LNHDA and CDR2 SQIVND (reference sequence). V gave up 4 bases and J gave up 3 bases, with 15 bases separating them. There are 15 residues in the CDR3. The CDR3 DNA follows: TGTGCCAGTAGTAAAGGTCCGGGGGGATACTATGGCTACACCTTC. Protein product: CASSKGPGGYYGYTF.

Of note for this clonotype: A far larger clone lies a single base away; this is likely a read error. The chain uses TRBV7-9 and TRBJ2-2; possibly TRBD1 for D (5 bases). The germline V gene encodes CDR1 SEHNR and CDR2 FQNEAQ (reference sequence). The CDR3 runs 15 residues. The V and J ends lost 5 bases and 7 bases respectively, with 17 bases between them. CDR3 in amino acids: CASSPQTASYGELFF. For the CDR3, the DNA is TGTGCCAGCAGCCCCCAGACAGCGAGCTACGGGGAGCTGTTTTTT.

This clonotype has just a few counts. The V and J genes are TRBV7-9 and TRBJ2-5, with D uncertain. Germline values: CDR1 SEHNR, CDR2 FQNEAQ (reference sequence). The V gene lost 2 bases and the J gene lost 9 bases, with 7 bases spanning the gap. The CDR3 extends over 11 amino acids. The CDR3 DNA reads TGTGCCAGCAGCTTACTCATAGCCCAGTACTTC. Translated: CASSLLIAQYF.

This clonotype was observed at least ten times. This rearrangement joins TRBV9 to TRBJ1-3; possible D gene TRBD1, 6 bases. Germline CDR1 is SGDLS and CDR2 is YYNGEE. CDR3 size: 16 residues. V shed 3 bases and J shed 5 bases, with 18 bases lying between them. CDR3 amino acids: CASSGNRDTKRNTIYF. The CDR3 nucleotides are TGTGCCAGCAGCGGAAACCGGGACACCAAGAGAAACACCATATATTTT. The variable domain in full, completed from reference TRBV9 and TRBJ1-3, reads DSGVTQTPKHLITATGQRVTLRCSPRSGDLSVYWYQQSLDQGLQFLIQYYNGEERAKGNILERFSAQQFPDLHSELNLSSLELGDSALYFCASSGNRDTKRNTIYFGEGSWLTVV.

Many counts were recorded for this clonotype. The chain combines TRBV2 with TRBJ1-5, with no clear D. This CDR3 contains 13 residues. Germline V lookup: CDR1 SNHLY, CDR2 FYNNEI. With 2 bases removed from V and 4 bases from J, the gap between germline ends came to 6 bases. The CDR3 loop is CASSELRNQPQHF. CDR3 sequence (DNA): TGTGCCAGCAGTGAATTACGTAATCAGCCCCAGCATTTT.

Ten or more counts support this clonotype. The chain employs TRBV19 and TRBJ2-3; the D is unclear. From germline, CDR1 is LNHDA and CDR2 SQIVND (reference sequence). The ends were cut back, 3 bases at V and 5 bases at J, with 15 bases in the middle. CDR3 length: 15 amino acids. In nucleotides, the CDR3 is TGTGCCAGTAGTATCCGACCAGGTTTACGAGATACGCAGTATTTT. Translation: CASSIRPGLRDTQYF. The full variable domain, completed using reference TRBV19 and TRBJ2-3, is DGGITQSPKYLFRKEGQNVTLSCEQNLNHDAMYWYRQDPGQGLRLIYYSQIVNDFQKGDIAEGYSVSREKKESFPLTVTSAQKNPTAFYLCASSIRPGLRDTQYFGPGTRLTVL.